The 3 T cell receptor beta chains below all came from one sample that was sequenced in a study of OX40 agonist ivuxolimab in advanced cancers. Clones were sequenced by immunoSEQ multiplex PCR, and TCRdb holds only the in-frame ones, with some missing. The table shows 90,000 to 150,000 clones, with roughly nine tenths occurring only once. Specimen: CD4+ or CD8+ T cells sorted from blood, collected in a trial of the OX40 agonist ivuxolimab. All receptors derive from an adult with an advanced solid tumor such as melanoma, head and neck, liver or kidney cancer.

V is TRBV6-5 and J is TRBJ2-3, with D maybe TRBD2 (6 bases). The CDR3 runs 14 residues. Germline lookup yields CDR1 MNHEY and CDR2 SVGAGI. Trimming shortened V by 6 bases and J by 2 bases, and 12 bases separated the two germline ends. In DNA form, the CDR3 reads TGTGCCAGCAGGGGGGGTCCGAACACAGATACGCAGTATTTT. It codes for CASRGGPNTDTQYF.

V and J are TRBV4-2 and TRBJ2-3; TRBD2 agrees at 9 bases. CDR1 and CDR2 (germline): LGHNA, YNFKEQ. Trimming cost V 5 bases and J 5 bases; bases outside gene matches: 17. This CDR3 is 18 amino acids long. This CDR3 is CASSGNSGGVPRGDTQYF. As DNA, the CDR3 is TGTGCCAGCAGCGGGAATAGCGGGGGCGTGCCACGGGGAGATACGCAGTATTTT.

The V gene is TRBV18, the J gene TRBJ1-1; tentatively, D is TRBD1 (5 bases). The V gene lost 3 bases and the J gene lost 0 bases, with 11 bases spanning the gap. The CDR3 runs 15 residues. The germline gives CDR1 KGHSH, CDR2 LQKENI. The CDR3 reads CASSPGTEMNTEAFF. CDR3 nucleotides: TGTGCCAGCTCACCCGGGACGGAGATGAACACTGAAGCTTTCTTT.